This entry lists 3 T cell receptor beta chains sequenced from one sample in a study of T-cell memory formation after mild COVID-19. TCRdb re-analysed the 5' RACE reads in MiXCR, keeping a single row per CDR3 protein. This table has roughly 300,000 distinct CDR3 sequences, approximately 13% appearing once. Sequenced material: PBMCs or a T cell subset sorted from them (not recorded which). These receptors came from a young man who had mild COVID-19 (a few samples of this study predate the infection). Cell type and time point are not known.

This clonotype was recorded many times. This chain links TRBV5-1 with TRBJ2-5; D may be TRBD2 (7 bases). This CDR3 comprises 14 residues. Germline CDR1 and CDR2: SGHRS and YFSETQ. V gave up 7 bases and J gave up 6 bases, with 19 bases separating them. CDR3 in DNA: TGCGCCAGCGCGGCGAGAGGGGGGGCCCAGACCCAGTACTTC. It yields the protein CASAARGGAQTQYF. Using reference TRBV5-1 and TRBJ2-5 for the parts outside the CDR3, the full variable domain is KAGVTQTPRYLIKTRGQQVTLSCSPISGHRSVSWYQQTPGQGLQFLFEYFSETQRNKGNFPGRFSGRQFSNSRSEMNVSTLELGDSALYLCASAARGGAQTQYFGPGTRLLVL.

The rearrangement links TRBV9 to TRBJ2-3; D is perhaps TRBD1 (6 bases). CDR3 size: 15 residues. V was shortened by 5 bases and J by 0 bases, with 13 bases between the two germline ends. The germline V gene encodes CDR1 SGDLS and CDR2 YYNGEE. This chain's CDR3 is CASSYRGGSTDTQYF. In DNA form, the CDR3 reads TGTGCCAGCAGTTATAGAGGGGGTAGCACAGATACGCAGTATTTT.

CDR3: CASSQIQGLASETQYF. The CDR3 DNA reads as TGTGCCAGCAGCCAGATCCAGGGCCTTGCGAGCGAGACCCAGTACTTC. This sequence joins TRBV4-2 and TRBJ2-5; D is perhaps TRBD1 (5 bases). The CDR3 contains 16 residues. Germline CDR1 and CDR2: LGHNA and YNFKEQ. V was clipped by 3 bases and J by 5 bases, with 19 bases between them.